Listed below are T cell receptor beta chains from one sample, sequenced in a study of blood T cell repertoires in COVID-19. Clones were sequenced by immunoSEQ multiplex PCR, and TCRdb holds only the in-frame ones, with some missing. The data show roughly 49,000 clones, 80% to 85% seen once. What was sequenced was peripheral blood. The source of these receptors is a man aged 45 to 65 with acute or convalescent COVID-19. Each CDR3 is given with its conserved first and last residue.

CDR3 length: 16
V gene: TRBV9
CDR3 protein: CASSVAPSGVQETQYF

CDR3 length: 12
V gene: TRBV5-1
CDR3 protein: CASSLREGIQFF

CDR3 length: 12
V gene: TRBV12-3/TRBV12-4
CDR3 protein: CASSLATHEQFF

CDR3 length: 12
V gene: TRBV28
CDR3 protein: CASSGQVGEAFF

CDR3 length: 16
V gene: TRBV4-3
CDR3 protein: CASSQTFGGRADIQYF

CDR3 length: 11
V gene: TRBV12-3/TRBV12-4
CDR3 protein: CATTKGYGYTF

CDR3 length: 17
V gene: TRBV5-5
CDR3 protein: CASSLGVVTSYTGELFF

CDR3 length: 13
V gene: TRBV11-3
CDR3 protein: CASSDYGGDTQYF

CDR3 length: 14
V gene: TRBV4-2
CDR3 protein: CASSSSGGANEQFF

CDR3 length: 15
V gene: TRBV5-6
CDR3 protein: CASSFRQVNTGELFF

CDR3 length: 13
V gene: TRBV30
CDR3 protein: CAWSLYSGNTIYF

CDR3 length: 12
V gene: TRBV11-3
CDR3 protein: CASSFPADTQYF

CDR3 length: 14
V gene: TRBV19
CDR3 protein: CASSLRLSTGELFF

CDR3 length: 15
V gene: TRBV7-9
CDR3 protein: CASSQKTLTNEKLFF

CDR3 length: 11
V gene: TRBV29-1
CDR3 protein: CSVGDPETQYF

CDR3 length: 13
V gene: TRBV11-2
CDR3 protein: CASSTPGANEQFF

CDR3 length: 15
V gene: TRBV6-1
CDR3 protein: CASSEGGTGSGEQYF

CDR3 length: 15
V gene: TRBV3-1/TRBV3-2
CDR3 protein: CASRPTGGSTGELFF

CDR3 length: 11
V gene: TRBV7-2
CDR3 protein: CASSLGGKQFF

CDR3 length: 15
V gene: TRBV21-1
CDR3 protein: CANTIKRSSYNEQFF

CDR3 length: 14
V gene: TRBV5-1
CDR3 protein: CASKYRPGTDGYTF

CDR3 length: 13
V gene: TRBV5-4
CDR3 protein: CASSSDLLDTQYF

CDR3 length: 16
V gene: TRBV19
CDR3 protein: CASSPYLGAVNTEAFF

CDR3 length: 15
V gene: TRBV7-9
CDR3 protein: CASSQVLPPKNEQYF

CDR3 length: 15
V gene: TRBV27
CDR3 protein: CASSLSQVYLYEQYF

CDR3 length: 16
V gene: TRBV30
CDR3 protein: CAWSVGTVGLDYGYTF

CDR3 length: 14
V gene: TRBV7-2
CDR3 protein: CASSLAGVYNEQFF

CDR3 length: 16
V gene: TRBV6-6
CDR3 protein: CASRSIPGQGTEKLFF

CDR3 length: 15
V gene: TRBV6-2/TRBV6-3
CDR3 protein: CASSYSRTVNYGYTF

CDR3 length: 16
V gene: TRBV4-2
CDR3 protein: CASSQERGLASGEQYF

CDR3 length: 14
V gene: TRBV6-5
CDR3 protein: CASQGREGGQPQHF

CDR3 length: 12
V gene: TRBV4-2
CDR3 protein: CASSQARRELFF

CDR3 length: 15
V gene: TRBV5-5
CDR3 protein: CASSLTSGEHFFRYF

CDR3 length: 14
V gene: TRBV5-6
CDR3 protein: CASSLLSSYNEQFF

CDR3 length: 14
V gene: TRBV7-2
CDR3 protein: CASSSYRASGAQHF

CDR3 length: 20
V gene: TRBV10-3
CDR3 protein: CAISESSPSGRRGSSYEQYF

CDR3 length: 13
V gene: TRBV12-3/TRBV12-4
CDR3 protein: CASSGGVMQPQHF

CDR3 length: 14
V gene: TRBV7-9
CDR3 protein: CASSLQGTSYEQYF

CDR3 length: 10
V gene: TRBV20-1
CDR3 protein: CSANGQEAFF

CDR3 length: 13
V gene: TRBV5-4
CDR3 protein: CASSLGDRAGYTF

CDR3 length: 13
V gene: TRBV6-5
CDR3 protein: CASSYSRAIEQFF

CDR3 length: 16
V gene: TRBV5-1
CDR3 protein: CASSPRGGEARETQYF

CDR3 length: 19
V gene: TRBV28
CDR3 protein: CASSLPPKSRGSSGNTIYF

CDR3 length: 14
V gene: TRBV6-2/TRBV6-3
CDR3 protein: CASSTSKGTGRLFF

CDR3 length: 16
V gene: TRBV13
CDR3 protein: CASSFYSGTGEAEAFF

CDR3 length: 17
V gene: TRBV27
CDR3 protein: CASSSNRRQGSNSPLHF

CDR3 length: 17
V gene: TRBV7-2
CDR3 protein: CASSLGASGRARETQYF

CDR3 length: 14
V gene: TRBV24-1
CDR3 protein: CATSDSPPGGEQFF

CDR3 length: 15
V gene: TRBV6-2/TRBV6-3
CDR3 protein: CASSYTFRGQAGYTF

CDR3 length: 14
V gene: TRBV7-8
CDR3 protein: CASSFDSSNYGYTF

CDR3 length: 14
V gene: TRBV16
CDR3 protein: CASSQAGPPNEQFF

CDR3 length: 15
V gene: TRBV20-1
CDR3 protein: CSASRGAASTETQYF

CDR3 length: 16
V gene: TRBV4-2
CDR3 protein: CASSQDFGTGWYEQYF

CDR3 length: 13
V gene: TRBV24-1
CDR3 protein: CATSGERIGGQFF

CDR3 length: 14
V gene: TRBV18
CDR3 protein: CASSPGNAGDTQYF

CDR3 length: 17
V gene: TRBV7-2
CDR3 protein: CASSPAASGFLTDTQYF

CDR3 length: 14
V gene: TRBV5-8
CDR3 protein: CASSRKQGTDTQYF